A selection of T cell receptor beta chains follows, all from one sample in a study of prognosis after radiotherapy for stage I lung cancer. MiXCR, run by TCRdb on the multiplex PCR reads, gives a single entry per CDR3 protein. In the table there are about 15,000 distinct CDR3 sequences, 37% of which are singletons. The sequencing used PBMCs, collected before or after stereotactic body radiation therapy (not recorded which). The receptors stem from a donor over 45 with non-small cell lung cancer. The CDR3 runs from the conserved cysteine through the conserved F or W. The D gene is left open where the match is weak. Clone size is given for some rows only: seen once, a few or many times, or a class if the clone is expanded.

v_call	clone_size	d_call	cdr3_aa
TRBV4-1	many	-	CASRWQPAGTNEKLFF
TRBV10-3	-	-	CAISEQSRTEDFF
TRBV6-1	-	-	CASSDYLDAPSTDTQYF
TRBV6-2/TRBV6-3	-	-	CASSVVTRSDEQYF
TRBV5-1	many	-	CASNSGTTSGNTEAFF
TRBV20-1	many	-	CSAGDTDTQYF
TRBV6-1	many	-	CAIQQGLGGSEEQFF
TRBV5-6	-	TRBD2	CASSEGLAGVDTQYF
TRBV7-9	many	TRBD1	CASSLGTGPEKLFF
TRBV6-5	medium-sized	-	CASSYSRRTEGYTF
TRBV20-1	medium-sized	-	CSATHHGIYNEQFF
TRBV28	many	TRBD1	CATFSQGRNSPLHF
TRBV6-1	many	TRBD1	CASSPGDRARKRHF
TRBV6-1	-	-	CASYPRSSQNTEAFF
TRBV10-3	many	-	CATSDSNQPQHF
TRBV28	many	TRBD1	CASSFDRGFIAEAFF
TRBV7-3	many	TRBD2	CASSLGNSGRTGELFF
TRBV19	many	-	CASSMTGRSGYNSPLHF
TRBV28	medium-sized	TRBD1	CASRPPGQGYSPLHF
TRBV5-1	-	-	CASSLEGLYNEQFF
TRBV28	many	TRBD1	CASSSDRESRTF
TRBV28	many	TRBD1	CASSRTGAGTDTQYF
TRBV6-5	many	TRBD2	CASSYRLAGITSYEQYF
TRBV19	-	-	CASNPTAVGTDTQYF
TRBV2	many	-	CASSDVGLSNQPQHF
TRBV27	-	-	CASSDDYDQYF
TRBV20-1	medium-sized	-	CSAREAGLYGYTF
TRBV18	many	-	CASSQTLTASSYNEQFF
TRBV15	many	-	CATSRVQTTEAFF
TRBV11-2	medium-sized	TRBD2	CASSFSGGPGSYNEQFF
TRBV19	many	-	CASSRSPDPTYEQYF
TRBV9	-	TRBD2	CASSVGGVLAGTWELFF
TRBV28	medium-sized	TRBD2	CASSTTSGGAKDTQYF
TRBV20-1	many	TRBD2	CSAKTSGGTDTQYF
TRBV5-1	medium-sized	-	CASSFGNTGELFF
TRBV6-4	once	-	CASRLTTGELFF
TRBV20-1	-	-	CSSRGQRGGGYEQYF
TRBV20-1	-	TRBD1	CSARVDSQGASTQYF
TRBV6-1	medium-sized	-	CASSRGYNEQFF
TRBV6-2/TRBV6-3	many	-	CASSRTWDGTQYF
TRBV20-1	many	-	CSAQTAANTNYNEQFF
TRBV30	many	-	CAWSRRAPYEQYF
TRBV6-2/TRBV6-3	-	TRBD2	CASSYAEAGGAETQYF
TRBV6-1	-	TRBD2	CASSDGGGGTDTQYF
TRBV14	many	-	CASSRNEKLFF
TRBV24-1	-	TRBD2	CATRGSSGRANGQFF
TRBV6-1	-	TRBD2	CASSDGGGTDTQYF
TRBV3-1	-	TRBD2	CAIRGAAGAYEQYF
TRBV20-1	many	TRBD1	CSARGGGTGEGYTF
TRBV30	medium-sized	TRBD1	CAGQGAGYGYTF
TRBV20-1	medium-sized	-	CSASPQGSANYGYTF
TRBV6-5	many	-	CASRPADYPFRNTGELFF
TRBV5-1	many	-	CASSLSQGTEAFF
TRBV6-7	many	TRBD1	CASSPRQGAKNIQYF
TRBV6-1	many	-	CASSDRRGSNQPQHF
TRBV7-2	many	-	CAGGGHMNTEAFF
TRBV10-3	-	-	CAASERVGVTEAFF
TRBV6-1	-	TRBD1	CASSKRTGMNTEASF
TRBV28	many	-	CASRKPTGPMNGYTF
TRBV18	few	-	CASSPPIKTGQETQYF